This T cell receptor beta chain derives from a study of blood T cell repertoires in COVID-19. Across the study: Collection of acute and convalescent COVID-19 samples took place in the United States, Italy and Spain. Sample material is recorded as cDNA or gDNA derived from T cells, B-cell-depleted T cells, or PBMCs.

Original processing notes: Amplification of reference gene primers was used by the study to estimate nucleated cell counts. Assay used: immunoSEQ multiplex PCR; TCRdb lists only in-frame clones, some missing. For V, J and clone size, that table is used; D and trimming come from the DNA. This table holds some 70,000 clones, 80% to 90% found once. Germline CDR1 SGHNT, CDR2 YYREEE (reference sequence). CDR3 size: 14 residues. Trimming cost V 0 bases and J 0 bases, with 6 bases left between them. The TCR sequence derives from a woman over 75 with active COVID-19. The chain is built from TRBV5-4 and TRBJ1-2; D not resolved. Sequences were obtained from peripheral blood. CDR3 DNA sequence: TGTGCCAGCAGCTTGGCTCAGGCTAACTATGGCTACACCTTC. It translates to CASSLAQANYGYTF.